One and the same sample provided the 30 T cell receptor beta chains below, sequenced in a study of T cell responses to AZD1222 COVID-19 vaccine. Generated by immunoSEQ multiplex PCR, the TCRdb table keeps only in-frame clones and is missing some. Of 150,000 to 200,000 clones in the sample, about 86% were seen once. Here the sequenced sample was peripheral blood, taken 28 days after the second AZD1222 dose. Receptors originate from an adult who received the AZD1222 COVID-19 vaccine.

A word on this clone: One end of the junction does not line up with germline, which may come from a read error. The chain carries TRBV6-2 or TRBV6-3 and TRBJ2-7, with D possibly being TRBD2 (5 bases). CDR3 length: 13 residues. Per germline, CDR1 MNHEY and CDR2 SVGEGT. As DNA, the CDR3 is TGTGCCAGCAGTGGCCAAAGGAGGTACGGGCAGTACTTC. This sequence encodes CASSGQRRYGQYF.

V usage is TRBV30 and J usage is TRBJ2-3; D unresolved. In germline, CDR1 is GTSNPN, CDR2 SVGIG (reference sequence). Trimming took off 8 bases at V and 0 bases at J, with 9 bases between the two ends. The CDR3 consists of 12 residues. As DNA, the CDR3 is TGTGCCGTTTCGACTAGCACAGATACGCAGTATTTT. Protein sequence: CAVSTSTDTQYF.

V usage is TRBV18 and J usage is TRBJ2-2; 8 nucleotides agree with TRBD1. The CDR3 runs to 17 residues. The junction had 7 bases not matched to a gene; V was cut back by 2 bases and J by 2 bases. In germline, CDR1 is KGHSH, CDR2 LQKENI. CDR3: CASSPISGQGNTGELFF. For the CDR3, the DNA is TGTGCCAGCTCACCAATATCCGGACAGGGAAACACCGGGGAGCTGTTTTTT.

CDR3 DNA sequence: TGTGCCAGCAGCTGGGCCGGGACGGAAACCTACGAGCAGTACTTC. Translating gives CASSWAGTETYEQYF. The chain combines TRBV5-5 with TRBJ2-7, with D possibly being TRBD1 or TRBD2 (5 bases each). V lost 3 bases, J lost 2 bases, and 15 bases lay in between. Germline lookup yields CDR1 SGHKS and CDR2 YYEKEE (reference sequence). The CDR3 totals 15 residues.

The chain is built from TRBV27 and TRBJ1-2, with 7 bases aligning to TRBD1. Germline values: CDR1 MNHEY, CDR2 SMNVEV (reference sequence). CDR3 length equals 14 residues. V lost 6 bases, J lost 5 bases, and 9 bases stayed unmatched. Written as DNA, the CDR3 is TGTGCCAGCAGGTCACAGGGGAGGGAATATGGCTACACCTTC. It encodes CASRSQGREYGYTF.

The V call is TRBV5-4, the J call TRBJ2-2, with 7 bases fitting TRBD1. V lost 6 bases to trimming and J lost 2 bases; unmatched junction nucleotides: 4. Germline lookup yields CDR1 SGHNT and CDR2 YYREEE (reference sequence). The CDR3 loop spans 14 amino acids. CDR3: CASNRDSNTGELFF. In nucleotides, the CDR3 is TGTGCCAGCAACCGGGACAGTAACACCGGGGAGCTGTTTTTT.

V is TRBV3-1 (or the pseudogene TRBV3-2) and J is TRBJ1-3; D not certain. The germline V and J ends were trimmed by 7 bases and 0 bases, with 13 bases remaining between them. Germline lookup yields CDR1 LGHDT and CDR2 YNNKEL (reference sequence). The CDR3 loop spans 15 amino acids. CDR3 region: CASTSDANSGNTIYF. CDR3 nucleotide sequence: TGTGCCAGCACTTCGGACGCAAACTCTGGAAACACCATATATTTT.

The J gene is TRBJ2-7, the V gene TRBV7-2; 8 bases line up with TRBD1. V lost 5 bases to trimming and J lost 7 bases; unmatched junction nucleotides: 10. Germline assignment: CDR1 SGHTA and CDR2 FQGNSA. The CDR3 spans 14 residues. The CDR3 spells CASSPGQGAREQYF. The DNA of the CDR3 is TGTGCCAGCAGCCCCGGACAGGGAGCGAGGGAGCAGTACTTC.

This sequence joins TRBV13 and TRBJ2-1; no clear D gene. V dropped 8 bases and J dropped 4 bases, with 18 bases sitting between them. Looked up from germline, CDR1 is PRHDT and CDR2 is FYEKMQ (reference sequence). The length of the CDR3 is 15 residues. The CDR3 protein is CASLHRASLYNEQFF. DNA for the CDR3: TGTGCCAGCCTACACCGGGCTTCCTTATACAATGAGCAGTTCTTC.

V gene TRBV29-1 combines with J gene TRBJ1-2; D gene uncertain. V was cut by 4 bases and J by 4 bases, with 7 bases left in between. CDR3 length: 11 amino acids. CDR1 and CDR2 from the germline V gene are SQVTM and ANQGSEA. CDR3 region: CSVASAYGYTF. CDR3 DNA: TGCAGCGTTGCTTCAGCCTATGGCTACACCTTC. Full variable domain (outside the CDR3, taken from reference TRBV29-1 and TRBJ1-2): SAVISQKPSRDICQRGTSLTIQCQVDSQVTMMFWYRQQPGQSLTLIATANQGSEATYESGFVIDKFPISRPNLTFSTLTVSNMSPEDSSIYLCSVASAYGYTFGSGTRLTVV.

The V call is TRBV4-2, the J call TRBJ1-6; D may be TRBD1 (5 bases). CDR1 LGHNA and CDR2 YNFKEQ come from the germline V gene. The length of the CDR3 is 14 residues. V lost 3 bases and J lost 6, with 9 bases in between. The DNA for the CDR3 is TGTGCCAGCAGCCAGGGGACCGCTAATTCACCCCTCCACTTT. The encoded protein is CASSQGTANSPLHF.

This chain links TRBV5-1 with TRBJ2-5; tentative D call: TRBD1 (5 bases). The V end was cut by 0 bases, the J end by 5 bases, with 14 bases between. CDR1 SGHRS and CDR2 YFSETQ come from the germline V gene. The CDR3 is 15 residues long. The chain's CDR3 is CASSLARGVRETQYF. CDR3 sequence (DNA): TGCGCCAGCAGCTTGGCAAGGGGCGTCCGTGAGACCCAGTACTTC.

The V gene is TRBV9, the J gene TRBJ2-7, with 10 positions matching TRBD1. The length of the CDR3 is 15 residues. Germline loops: CDR1 SGDLS, CDR2 YYNGEE. Germline trimming cut 4 bases from V and 4 bases from J; bases unmatched to any gene: 8. The DNA of the CDR3 is TGTGCCAGCAGCTCCCACGGGACAGGGGCGTACGAGCAGTACTTC. Its translation: CASSSHGTGAYEQYF.

The rearrangement links TRBV19 to TRBJ2-7; the D is unclear. CDR3 length equals 15 residues. Germline V gene sequence: CDR1 LNHDA, CDR2 SQIVND (reference sequence). V lost 2 bases and J 0 bases, leaving 11 bases between the germline ends. Here the CDR3 reads CASSITPGYSYEQYF. In nucleotides, the CDR3 is TGTGCCAGTAGTATAACCCCGGGCTACTCCTACGAGCAGTACTTC.

This clone occurred a few times. V usage is TRBV5-1 and J usage is TRBJ1-6; TRBD1 matches 9 bases. The J segment lost 7 bases and the V segment lost 2 bases, leaving 7 bases of the junction unmatched. Per germline, CDR1 SGHRS and CDR2 YFSETQ. The CDR3 is 16 amino acids. CDR3 sequence (DNA): TGCGCCAGCAGCTTAGTTGGACAGGGGTACAATTCACCCCTCCACTTT. It translates to CASSLVGQGYNSPLHF.

This clone has just one count. The rearrangement uses TRBV25-1 and TRBJ1-5; D ambiguous. This CDR3 is 15 amino acids long. The V gene's germline CDR1 is MGHDK and CDR2 SYGVNS. V lost 3 bases and J 2 bases, leaving 11 bases between the germline ends. The CDR3 reads CASSDPGRGNQPQHF. DNA of the CDR3: TGTGCCAGCAGTGACCCCGGGAGAGGCAATCAGCCCCAGCATTTT.

V is TRBV11-3 and J is TRBJ1-5; D unclear. Germline V lookup: CDR1 SGHNT, CDR2 YENEEA. The CDR3 has 13 residues. Trimming took 2 bases from V and 7 from J, leaving 9 bases between them. The CDR3 is CASSLNRRQPQHF. CDR3 nucleotides: TGTGCCAGCAGCTTAAATAGGAGGCAGCCCCAGCATTTT.

J is TRBJ1-2 and V is TRBV6-5, with D possibly TRBD1 on 6 matching bases. V gave up 6 bases and J gave up 2 bases, with 16 bases separating them. This CDR3 has 15 amino acids. Per germline, CDR1 MNHEY and CDR2 SVGAGI. Written as DNA, the CDR3 is TGTGCCAGCAGAAGACCAGGGGCAGGGAACTATGGCTACACCTTC. It encodes CASRRPGAGNYGYTF.

This chain connects TRBV19 to TRBJ2-7; 10 bases fit TRBD1. Germline loops: CDR1 LNHDA, CDR2 SQIVND (reference sequence). This CDR3 contains 15 residues. The ends lost 4 bases at V and 6 bases at J; junction bases unmatched: 9. The chain's CDR3 is CASSRTGTGALEQYF. In DNA, the CDR3 is TGTGCCAGTAGTAGAACCGGGACAGGGGCTCTCGAGCAGTACTTC.

The rearrangement joins TRBV19 to TRBJ2-1, with D possibly matching TRBD1 (6 bases). The ends were cut back, 3 bases at V and 7 bases at J, with 19 bases in the middle. CDR1 and CDR2 from the germline V gene are LNHDA and SQIVND (reference sequence). The CDR3 runs to 16 residues. The CDR3 DNA reads as TGTGCCAGTAGTATGAGGGGGTCAGCGGCATTGAATGAGCAGTTCTTC. Amino acids: CASSMRGSAALNEQFF.

The rearrangement uses TRBV27 and TRBJ1-2, with D unresolved. Germline values: CDR1 MNHEY, CDR2 SMNVEV (reference sequence). The V and J ends lost 8 bases and 0 bases respectively, with 7 bases between them. The length of the CDR3 is 12 residues. The CDR3 loop is CASWEANYGYTF. In DNA, the CDR3 is TGTGCCAGCTGGGAGGCTAACTATGGCTACACCTTC.

This rearrangement joins TRBV19 to TRBJ2-7; 8 bases are shared with TRBD1. The trim removed 5 bases at V and 2 bases at J, leaving 8 bases unmatched. CDR3 size: 15 residues. Per the germline V gene, CDR1 is LNHDA and CDR2 is SQIVND (reference sequence). The CDR3 sequence is CASSRTGTGTYEQYF. The CDR3 coding sequence is TGTGCCAGTAGTCGCACCGGGACAGGAACCTACGAGCAGTACTTC.

This clone was counted only a few times. CDR3 bases: TGTGCCAGCAGGACAGTCTACGAGCAGTACTTC. Amino acids: CASRTVYEQYF. The chain has TRBV6-5 and TRBJ2-7; perhaps TRBD1 as D (5 bases). Trimming took 6 bases from V and 3 from J, leaving 6 bases between them. The CDR3 loop spans 11 amino acids. CDR1 MNHEY and CDR2 SVGAGI come from the germline V gene.

With respect to this clone: This sample includes further DNA sequences coding for the same CDR3. This chain uses TRBV7-3 with TRBJ1-2; D gene ambiguous. The V end lost 5 bases, the J end lost 5 bases, and 12 bases lay between the germline ends. The CDR3 is made up of 13 amino acids. Germline CDR1 and CDR2: SGHTA and FQGTGA. CDR3 nucleotide sequence: TGTGCCAGCAGCCCTGAGGCCGGTTATGGCTACACCTTC. It encodes CASSPEAGYGYTF. Together with reference TRBV7-3 and TRBJ1-2, the CDR3 gives the full variable domain: GAGVSQTPSNKVTEKGKYVELRCDPISGHTALYWYRQSLGQGPEFLIYFQGTGAADDSGLPNDRFFAVRPEGSVSTLKIQRTERGDSAVYLCASSPEAGYGYTFGSGTRLTVV.

The chain carries TRBV19 and TRBJ1-2; TRBD1 agrees at 8 bases. Germline V gives CDR1 LNHDA, CDR2 SQIVND (reference sequence). J was trimmed by 7 bases and V by 2 bases; bases with no gene match: 9. The CDR3 extends over 15 amino acids. The chain's CDR3 is CASSIFQGAELGYTF. The CDR3 DNA follows: TGTGCCAGTAGTATATTTCAGGGGGCGGAACTTGGCTACACCTTC.

This clone was recorded once. The genes are TRBV5-1 and TRBJ2-5; either TRBD1 or TRBD2 may supply D (5 bases each). Germline V lookup: CDR1 SGHRS, CDR2 YFSETQ. Trimming removed 3 bases at V and 1 base at J, with 16 bases between. The CDR3 runs to 16 residues. The CDR3: CASSWSGTVSQETQYF. CDR3 nucleotides: TGCGCCAGCAGCTGGTCCGGGACGGTATCCCAAGAGACCCAGTACTTC.

The chain carries TRBV3-1 (or the pseudogene TRBV3-2) and TRBJ1-3; D is possibly TRBD1 (6 bases). The V and J ends lost 0 bases and 0 bases respectively, with 12 bases between them. The CDR3 is 17 amino acids. Germline CDR1 reads LGHDT; CDR2 reads YNNKEL (reference sequence). The DNA of the CDR3 is TGTGCCAGCAGCCAAGAAGGCAGACAGGACTCTGGAAACACCATATATTTT. It translates to CASSQEGRQDSGNTIYF.

This rearrangement joins TRBV2 to TRBJ2-7; 8 bases align to TRBD1. The CDR3 loop spans 15 amino acids. Germline V gene sequence: CDR1 SNHLY, CDR2 FYNNEI. V lost 5 bases, J lost 4 bases, and 10 bases stayed unmatched. This CDR3 is CASSNYQGAVYEQYF. The CDR3 nucleotides are TGTGCCAGCAGTAATTATCAGGGGGCGGTTTACGAGCAGTACTTC.

V is TRBV6-4 and J is TRBJ1-2; D uncertain. Germline CDR1 MRHNA, CDR2 SNTAGT. This CDR3 is 15 amino acids long. The V and J ends lost 5 bases and 6 bases respectively, with 19 bases between them. In DNA, the CDR3 is TGTGCCAGCAGTCTCCCTGCCTGGGTAAGTGATGGCTACACCTTC. Translated, it gives CASSLPAWVSDGYTF.

The gene calls are TRBV5-1 and TRBJ2-7, with 10 bases fitting TRBD1. The V gene's germline CDR1 is SGHRS and CDR2 YFSETQ. This CDR3 spans 15 amino acids. Unmatched junction bases numbered 3, after V lost 1 base and J lost 2 bases. The CDR3: CASSLKGQGAYEQYF. The CDR3 bases are TGCGCCAGCAGCTTGAAAGGACAGGGGGCCTACGAGCAGTACTTC.